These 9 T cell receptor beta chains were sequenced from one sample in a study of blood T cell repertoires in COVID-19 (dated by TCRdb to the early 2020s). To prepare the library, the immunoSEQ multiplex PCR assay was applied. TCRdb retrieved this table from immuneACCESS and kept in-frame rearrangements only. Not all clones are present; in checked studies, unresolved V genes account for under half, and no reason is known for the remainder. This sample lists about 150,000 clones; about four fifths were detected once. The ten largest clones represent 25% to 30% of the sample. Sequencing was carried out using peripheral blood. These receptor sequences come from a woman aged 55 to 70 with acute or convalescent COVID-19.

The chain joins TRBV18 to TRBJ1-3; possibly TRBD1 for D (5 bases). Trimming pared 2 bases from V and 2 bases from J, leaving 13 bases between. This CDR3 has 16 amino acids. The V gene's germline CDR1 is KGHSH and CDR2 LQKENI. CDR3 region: CASSPFVQEAGNTIYF. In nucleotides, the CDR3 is TGTGCCAGCTCACCATTCGTACAGGAAGCTGGAAACACCATATATTTT.

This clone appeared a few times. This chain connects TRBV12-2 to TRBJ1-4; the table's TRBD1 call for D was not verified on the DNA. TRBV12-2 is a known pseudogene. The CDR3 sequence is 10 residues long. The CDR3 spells CASRSTGVIF. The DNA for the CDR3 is TGTGCAAGTCGCTCAACAGGGGTGATTTTT.

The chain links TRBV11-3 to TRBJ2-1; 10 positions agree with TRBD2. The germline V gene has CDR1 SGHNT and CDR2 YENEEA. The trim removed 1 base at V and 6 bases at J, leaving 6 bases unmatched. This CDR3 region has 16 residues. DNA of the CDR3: TGTGCCAGCAGCTTAGGGGTAGCGGGGGGCCTCAATGAGCAGTTCTTC. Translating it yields CASSLGVAGGLNEQFF.

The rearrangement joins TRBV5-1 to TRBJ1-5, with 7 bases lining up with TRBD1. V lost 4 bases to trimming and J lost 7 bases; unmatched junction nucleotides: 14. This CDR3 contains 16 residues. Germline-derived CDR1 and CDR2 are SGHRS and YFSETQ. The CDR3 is CASSPQPTGSGQPQHF. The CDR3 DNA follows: TGCGCCAGCAGCCCCCAACCGACAGGGAGTGGGCAGCCCCAGCATTTT.

CDR3 sequence: CASSPPAGLNYGYTF. The CDR3 DNA is TGTGCCAGCTCACCACCAGCGGGTCTGAACTATGGCTACACCTTC. J is TRBJ1-2 and V is TRBV18, with D unclear. CDR1 is KGHSH and CDR2 is LQKENI in the germline V gene. V was cut by 0 bases and J by 2 bases, with 10 bases left in between. The CDR3 sequence is 15 residues long.

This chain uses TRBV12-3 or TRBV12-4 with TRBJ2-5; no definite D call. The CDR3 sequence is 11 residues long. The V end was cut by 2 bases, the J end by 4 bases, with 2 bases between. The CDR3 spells CASSLLETQYF. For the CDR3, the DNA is TGTGCCAGCAGTTTACTAGAGACCCAGTACTTC.

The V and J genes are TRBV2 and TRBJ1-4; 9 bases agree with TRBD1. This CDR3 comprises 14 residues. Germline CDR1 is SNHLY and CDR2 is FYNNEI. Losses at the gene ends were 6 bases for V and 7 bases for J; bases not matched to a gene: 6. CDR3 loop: CASRRGQGSEKLFF. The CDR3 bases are TGTGCCAGCAGGCGGGGACAGGGAAGTGAAAAACTGTTTTTT.

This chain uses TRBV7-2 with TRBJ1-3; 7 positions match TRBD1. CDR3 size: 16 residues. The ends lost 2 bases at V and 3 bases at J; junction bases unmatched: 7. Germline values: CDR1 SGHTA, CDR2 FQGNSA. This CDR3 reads CASSLSPTGHGNTIYF. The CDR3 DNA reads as TGTGCCAGCAGCTTATCCCCGACAGGGCATGGAAACACCATATATTTT. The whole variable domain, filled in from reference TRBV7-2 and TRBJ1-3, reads GAGVSQSPSNKVTEKGKDVELRCDPISGHTALYWYRQSLGQGLEFLIYFQGNSAPDKSGLPSDRFSAERTGGSVSTLTIQRTQQEDSAVYLCASSLSPTGHGNTIYFGEGSWLTVV.

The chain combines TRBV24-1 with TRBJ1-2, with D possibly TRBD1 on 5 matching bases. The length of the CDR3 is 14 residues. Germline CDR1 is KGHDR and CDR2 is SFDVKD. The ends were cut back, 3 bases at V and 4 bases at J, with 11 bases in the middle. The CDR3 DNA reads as TGTGCCACCAGTGATGGGGGGACGACCTATGGCTACACCTTC. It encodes CATSDGGTTYGYTF.